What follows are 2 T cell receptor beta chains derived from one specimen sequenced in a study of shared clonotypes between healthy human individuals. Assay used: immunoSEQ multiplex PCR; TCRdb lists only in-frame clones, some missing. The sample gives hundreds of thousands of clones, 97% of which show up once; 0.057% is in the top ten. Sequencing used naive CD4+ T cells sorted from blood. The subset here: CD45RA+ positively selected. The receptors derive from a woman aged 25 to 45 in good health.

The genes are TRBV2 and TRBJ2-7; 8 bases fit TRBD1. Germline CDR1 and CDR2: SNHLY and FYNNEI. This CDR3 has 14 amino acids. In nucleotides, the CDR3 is TGTGCTTGCAAACCCGGACAGGGAACCTACGAGCAGTACTTC. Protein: CACKPGQGTYEQYF.

The CDR3 DNA is TGCGCCAGCAGCTGGACCGGGACACTAAGCACAGATACGCAGTATTTT. This gives the protein CASSWTGTLSTDTQYF. The chain employs TRBV5-1 and TRBJ2-3; the D gene is possibly TRBD1 (6 bases). Germline V gene data show CDR1 as SGHRS and CDR2 as YFSETQ. V was shortened by 3 bases and J by 0 bases, with 14 bases between the two germline ends. The CDR3 runs to 16 residues.